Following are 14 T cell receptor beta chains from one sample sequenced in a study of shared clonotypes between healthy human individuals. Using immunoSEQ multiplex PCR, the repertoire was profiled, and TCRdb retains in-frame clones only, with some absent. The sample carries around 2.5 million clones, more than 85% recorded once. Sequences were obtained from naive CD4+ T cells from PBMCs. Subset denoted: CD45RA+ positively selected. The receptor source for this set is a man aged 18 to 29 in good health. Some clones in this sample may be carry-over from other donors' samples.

The CDR3, as DNA: TGTGCCAGCAGCCCCGGGCCATTTAATGGGAACACTGAAGCTTTCTTT. Translating it yields CASSPGPFNGNTEAFF. The chain has TRBV7-9 and TRBJ1-1; D is unresolved. V gave up 5 bases and J gave up 1 base, with 17 bases separating them. The CDR3 runs 16 residues. Germline-derived CDR1 and CDR2 are SEHNR and FQNEAQ (reference sequence).

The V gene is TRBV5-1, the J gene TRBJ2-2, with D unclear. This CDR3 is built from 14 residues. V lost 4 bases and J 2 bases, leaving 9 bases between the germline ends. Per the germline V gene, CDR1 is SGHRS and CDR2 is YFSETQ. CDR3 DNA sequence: TGCGCCAGCAGCCCACCGGATAACACCGGGGAGCTGTTTTTT. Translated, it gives CASSPPDNTGELFF.

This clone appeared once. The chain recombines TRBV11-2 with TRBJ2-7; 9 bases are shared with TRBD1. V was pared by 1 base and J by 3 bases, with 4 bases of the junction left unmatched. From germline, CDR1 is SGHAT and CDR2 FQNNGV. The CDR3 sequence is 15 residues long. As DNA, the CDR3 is TGTGCCAGCAGCTTAGGGACAGGGGTATACTACGAGCAGTACTTC. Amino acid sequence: CASSLGTGVYYEQYF.

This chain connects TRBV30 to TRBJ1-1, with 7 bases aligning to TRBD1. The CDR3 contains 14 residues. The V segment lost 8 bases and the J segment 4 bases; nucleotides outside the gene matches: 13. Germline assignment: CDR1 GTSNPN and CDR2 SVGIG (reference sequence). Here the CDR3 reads CAGNTGVQSTEAFF. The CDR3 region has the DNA TGTGCCGGGAACACAGGGGTGCAGAGCACTGAAGCTTTCTTT.

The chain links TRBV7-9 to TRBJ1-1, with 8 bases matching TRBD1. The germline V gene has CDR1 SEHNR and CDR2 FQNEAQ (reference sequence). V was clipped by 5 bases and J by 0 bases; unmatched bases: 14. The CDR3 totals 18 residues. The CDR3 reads CASSPSPPGQGMNTEAFF. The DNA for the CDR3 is TGTGCCAGCAGCCCATCCCCTCCCGGACAGGGCATGAACACTGAAGCTTTCTTT.

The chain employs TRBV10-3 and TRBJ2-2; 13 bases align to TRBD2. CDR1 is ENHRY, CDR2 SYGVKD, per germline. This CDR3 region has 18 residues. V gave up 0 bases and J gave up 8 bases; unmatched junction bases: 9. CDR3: CAISESTRGLAGAGELFF. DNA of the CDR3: TGTGCCATCAGTGAGTCGACTCGTGGACTAGCGGGAGCGGGGGAGCTGTTTTTT.

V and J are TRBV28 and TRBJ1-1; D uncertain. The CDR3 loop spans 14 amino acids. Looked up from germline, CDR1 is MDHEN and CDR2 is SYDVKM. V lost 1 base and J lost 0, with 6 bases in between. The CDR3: CASSLSQMNTEAFF. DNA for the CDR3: TGTGCCAGCAGTTTATCCCAGATGAACACTGAAGCTTTCTTT.

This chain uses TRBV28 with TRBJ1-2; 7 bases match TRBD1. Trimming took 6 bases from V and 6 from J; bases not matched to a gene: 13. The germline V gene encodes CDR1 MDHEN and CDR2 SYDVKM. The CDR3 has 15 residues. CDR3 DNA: TGTGCCAGCAGGAGGGGGGCAGGGGGTTTTAATGGCTACACCTTC. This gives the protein CASRRGAGGFNGYTF.

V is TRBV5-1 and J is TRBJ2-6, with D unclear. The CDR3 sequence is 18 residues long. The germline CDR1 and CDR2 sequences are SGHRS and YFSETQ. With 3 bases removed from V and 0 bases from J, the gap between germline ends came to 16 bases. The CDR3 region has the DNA TGCGCCAGCAGCTACGAAACACGGGCCAACTCTGGGGCCAACGTCCTGACTTTC. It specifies CASSYETRANSGANVLTF.

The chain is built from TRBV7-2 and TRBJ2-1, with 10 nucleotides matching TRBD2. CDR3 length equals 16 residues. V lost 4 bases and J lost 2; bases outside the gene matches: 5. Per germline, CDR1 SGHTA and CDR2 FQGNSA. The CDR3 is CASSSLAGTAYNEQFF. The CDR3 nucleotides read TGTGCCAGCAGCTCACTAGCGGGGACAGCCTACAATGAGCAGTTCTTC.

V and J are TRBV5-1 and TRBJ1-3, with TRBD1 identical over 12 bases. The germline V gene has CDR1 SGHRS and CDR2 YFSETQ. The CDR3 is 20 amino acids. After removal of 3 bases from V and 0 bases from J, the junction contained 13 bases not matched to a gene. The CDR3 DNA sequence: TGCGCCAGCAGCTACTCACCCCCCGGGACAGGGGGCCTCTCTGGAAACACCATATATTTT. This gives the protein CASSYSPPGTGGLSGNTIYF.

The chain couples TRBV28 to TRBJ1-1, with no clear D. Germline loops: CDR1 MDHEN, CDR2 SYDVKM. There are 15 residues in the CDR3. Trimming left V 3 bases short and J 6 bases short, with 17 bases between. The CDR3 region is CASSFWQVKGAEAFF. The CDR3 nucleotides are TGTGCCAGCAGTTTTTGGCAGGTCAAAGGAGCTGAAGCTTTCTTT. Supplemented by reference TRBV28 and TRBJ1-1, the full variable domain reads DVKVTQSSRYLVKRTGEKVFLECVQDMDHENMFWYRQDPGLGLRLIYFSYDVKMKEKGDIPEGYSVSREKKERFSLILESASTNQTSMYLCASSFWQVKGAEAFFGQGTRLTVV.

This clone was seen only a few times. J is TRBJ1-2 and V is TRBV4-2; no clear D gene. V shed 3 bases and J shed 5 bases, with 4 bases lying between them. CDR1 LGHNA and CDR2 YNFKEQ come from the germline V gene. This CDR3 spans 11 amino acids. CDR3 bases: TGTGCCAGCAGCCAGGGGTATGGCTACACCTTC. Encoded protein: CASSQGYGYTF.

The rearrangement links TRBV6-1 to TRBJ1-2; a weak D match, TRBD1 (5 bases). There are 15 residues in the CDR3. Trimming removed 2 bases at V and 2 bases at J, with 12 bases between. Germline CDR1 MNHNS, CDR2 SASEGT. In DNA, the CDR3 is TGTGCCAGCAGTGAAAAAGGGGAGGGAAACTATGGCTACACCTTC. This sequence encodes CASSEKGEGNYGYTF.